Following are 21 T cell receptor beta chains from one sample sequenced in a study of response to subunit inactivated influenza vaccine. TCRdb reanalysed the RT-PCR reads using MiXCR and keeps one entry per CDR3 protein. The repertoire holds under 550,000 distinct CDR3 sequences, with approximately 7.7% as singletons. The source material was PBMCs from blood, sampled 23 months after vaccination. The receptor set was obtained from a man aged 45-69 years who received an inactivated influenza vaccine.

This chain uses TRBV6-2 or TRBV6-3 with TRBJ1-6; tentatively, D is TRBD1 (5 bases). V was pared by 3 bases and J by 9 bases, with 12 bases between. The germline V gene encodes CDR1 MNHEY and CDR2 SVGEGT. The CDR3 loop spans 14 amino acids. DNA of the CDR3: TGTGCCAGCAGTTATACAGGCAGAAGTTCACCCCTCCACTTT. It is translated as CASSYTGRSSPLHF.

The rearrangement joins TRBV6-5 to TRBJ1-5; D might be TRBD1 (6 bases). Trimming cost V 0 bases and J 5 bases, with 14 bases left between them. Germline CDR1 is MNHEY and CDR2 is SVGAGI. CDR3 length: 16 residues. CDR3: CASSYSSGGGDQPQHF. The CDR3 nucleotides are TGTGCCAGCAGTTACTCGTCCGGGGGCGGGGATCAGCCCCAGCATTTT.

This clonotype was counted between two and nine times. The chain carries TRBV10-3 and TRBJ2-5; D unresolved. The CDR3 runs 14 residues. The V gene lost 6 bases and the J gene lost 0 bases, with 11 bases spanning the gap. In germline, CDR1 is ENHRY, CDR2 SYGVKD. As DNA, the CDR3 is TGTGCCATCAGCCTATACAGAGACCAAGAGACCCAGTACTTC. Amino acid sequence: CAISLYRDQETQYF.

This clonotype was seen at least ten times. The chain is built from TRBV7-6 and TRBJ2-7; TRBD1 matches at 7 bases. The CDR3 extends over 13 amino acids. Per the germline V gene, CDR1 is SGHVS and CDR2 is FNYEAQ. Trimming cost V 5 bases and J 3 bases; bases outside gene matches: 4. This CDR3 is CASSLGQDYEQYF. CDR3 DNA sequence: TGTGCCAGCAGCCTTGGACAGGACTACGAGCAGTACTTC.

This chain connects TRBV10-3 to TRBJ2-7; D gene ambiguous. CDR3 length: 13 amino acids. Germline CDR1 ENHRY, CDR2 SYGVKD. V lost 10 bases to trimming and J lost 4 bases, with 17 bases between them. In DNA form, the CDR3 reads TGTGCCACCCTGACGTCTTCGGGTTACGAGCAGTACTTC. It translates to CATLTSSGYEQYF.

This clonotype was observed many times. This sequence joins TRBV5-1 and TRBJ2-2; D possibly corresponds to TRBD1 (6 bases). Trimming took 0 bases from V and 4 from J, leaving 7 bases between them. The CDR3 runs 14 residues. Germline V lookup: CDR1 SGHRS, CDR2 YFSETQ. The CDR3 spells CASSLGQATGELFF. CDR3 sequence (DNA): TGCGCCAGCAGCTTGGGACAGGCCACCGGGGAGCTGTTTTTT.

CDR3 sequence reads: CSARAQGPGELFF. CDR3 in DNA: TGCAGTGCTAGGGCTCAGGGCCCCGGGGAGCTGTTTTTT. The chain carries TRBV20-1 and TRBJ2-2, with a weak D call TRBD1 (5 bases). Germline CDR1 is DFQATT and CDR2 is SNEGSKA (reference sequence). The CDR3 sequence is 13 residues long. Trimming cost V 3 bases and J 6 bases, with 11 bases left between them.

This chain uses TRBV6-2 or TRBV6-3 with TRBJ1-1; 8 nucleotides line up with TRBD1. CDR1 is MNHEY and CDR2 is SVGEGT in the germline V gene. The CDR3 covers 14 residues. V gave up 5 bases and J gave up 5 bases; unmatched junction bases: 7. In DNA, the CDR3 is TGTGCCAGCAGTGGCATGACAGGGGCGACTGAAGCTTTCTTT. The encoded protein is CASSGMTGATEAFF.

V usage is TRBV4-1 and J usage is TRBJ2-5; tentatively, D is TRBD1 or TRBD2 (6 bases each). Germline CDR1 reads MGHRA; CDR2 reads YSYEKL. The CDR3 loop spans 15 amino acids. V lost 3 bases and J 3 bases, leaving 14 bases between the germline ends. CDR3 residues: CASSHPGGGKETQYF. The DNA of the CDR3 is TGCGCCAGCAGCCACCCCGGAGGGGGTAAAGAGACCCAGTACTTC.

Many counts were recorded for this clonotype. This chain joins TRBV12-3 or TRBV12-4 and TRBJ2-3; a possible D gene is TRBD1 (6 bases). The CDR3 spans 13 residues. V lost 6 bases and J 6 bases, leaving 13 bases between the germline ends. CDR3 loop: CASSRNRADTQYF. The CDR3 DNA follows: TGTGCCAGCAGCCGGAACAGGGCGGATACGCAGTATTTT.

This clonotype has at least ten counts. The chain recombines TRBV4-3 with TRBJ2-2, with D possibly being TRBD1 (7 bases). Trimming shortened V by 1 base and J by 4 bases, and 22 bases separated the two germline ends. Germline CDR1 and CDR2: LGHNA and YSLEER. The CDR3 length is 19 residues. The CDR3 protein is CASSQVRFMEGQPTGELFF. The DNA for the CDR3 is TGCGCCAGCAGCCAAGTCCGATTCATGGAGGGACAGCCCACCGGGGAGCTGTTTTTT.

This clonotype was seen only a few times. This chain links TRBV28 with TRBJ1-3; no reliable D call. The germline V gene has CDR1 MDHEN and CDR2 SYDVKM. The CDR3 is 13 amino acids. The ends were cut back, 7 bases at V and 5 bases at J, with 12 bases in the middle. CDR3: CASTLSLRNTIYF. CDR3 nucleotide sequence: TGTGCCAGCACCCTCTCTTTGAGAAACACCATATATTTT.

The chain links TRBV20-1 to TRBJ1-5; D perhaps matches TRBD1 (5 bases). Trimming left V 2 bases short and J 0 bases short, with 11 bases between. CDR1 is DFQATT and CDR2 is SNEGSKA in the germline V gene (reference sequence). The CDR3 is made up of 15 amino acids. CDR3 in amino acids: CSARIGTDSNQPQHF. CDR3 nucleotide sequence: TGCAGTGCTAGAATAGGGACGGATAGCAATCAGCCCCAGCATTTT.

This clonotype appeared many times. The CDR3 region has the DNA TGTGCCAGCACGAGCGGGGATTCCTACAATGAGCAGTTCTTC. Translating gives CASTSGDSYNEQFF. The chain couples TRBV7-9 to TRBJ2-1, with 7 bases that match TRBD2. The ends lost 7 bases at V and 1 base at J; junction bases unmatched: 4. The CDR3 spans 14 residues. CDR1 is SEHNR, CDR2 FQNEAQ, per germline (reference sequence).

The chain has TRBV12-3 or TRBV12-4 and TRBJ1-5; 9 positions agree with TRBD1. The CDR3 spans 16 residues. The ends lost 6 bases at V and 4 bases at J; junction bases unmatched: 10. CDR3 protein: CASSPGQGSRNQPQHF. In DNA, the CDR3 is TGTGCCAGCAGCCCGGGACAGGGAAGCCGTAATCAGCCCCAGCATTTT.

This clonotype was recorded at least ten times. This CDR3 is CSARDLQGLSLNSPLHF. The DNA for the CDR3 is TGCAGTGCTAGAGATCTACAGGGACTATCTCTTAATTCACCCCTCCACTTT. The chain recombines TRBV20-1 with TRBJ1-6; the D gene is possibly TRBD1 (6 bases). The V gene lost 0 bases and the J gene lost 6 bases, with 18 bases spanning the gap. CDR1 is DFQATT and CDR2 is SNEGSKA in the germline V gene (reference sequence). CDR3 size: 17 residues.

A word on this clonotype: The CDR3 does not end in the conserved phenylalanine or tryptophan, so this is likely a read error. The rearrangement uses TRBV7-2 and TRBJ2-1, with 9 positions matching TRBD2. The CDR3 runs to 15 residues. Germline CDR1 and CDR2: SGHTA and FQGNSA. The junction had 0 bases not matched to a gene; V was cut back by 0 bases and J by 3 bases. The CDR3 DNA follows: TGTGCCAGCAGCTTAGCTAGCGGGGGCTACAATGAGCAGTTCCTC. It translates to CASSLASGGYNEQFL.

Many counts were recorded for this clonotype. The CDR3 bases are TGTGCCAGCAGTTACCCAGGGATTGAGCAGTTCTTC. Protein product: CASSYPGIEQFF. The chain recombines TRBV12-3 or TRBV12-4 with TRBJ2-1, with D possibly TRBD1 on 5 matching bases. The CDR3 loop spans 12 amino acids. V lost 4 bases to trimming and J lost 9 bases, with 10 bases between them.

This clonotype was seen ten or more times. This chain joins TRBV6-1 and TRBJ1-5; a weak D match, TRBD1 (5 bases). Per the germline V gene, CDR1 is MNHNS and CDR2 is SASEGT. V lost 6 bases and J lost 9, with 18 bases in between. CDR3 size: 14 residues. CDR3 region: CASSPGGVRVPQHF. For the CDR3, the DNA is TGTGCCAGCAGCCCGGGGGGGGTTCGTGTGCCCCAGCATTTT.

The sample holds a few counts of this clonotype. The chain employs TRBV7-9 and TRBJ2-2; D is unresolved. The CDR3 has 13 amino acids. V was cut by 7 bases and J by 0 bases, with 6 bases left in between. Looked up from germline, CDR1 is SEHNR and CDR2 is FQNEAQ (reference sequence). CDR3 nucleotide sequence: TGTGCCAGCATGGTCTCGAACACCGGGGAGCTGTTTTTT. Protein sequence: CASMVSNTGELFF.

This clonotype was counted many times. Relative to the germline gene, one junction end is altered; a read error may explain this. The chain joins TRBV12-3 or TRBV12-4 to TRBJ2-7; D may match TRBD1 or TRBD2 (5 bases each). The CDR3 covers 14 residues. CDR3 DNA: TGTGCCAGCAGTTTAGGGGGGATGGCCTACGAGCGGTACTTC. Amino acids: CASSLGGMAYERYF.